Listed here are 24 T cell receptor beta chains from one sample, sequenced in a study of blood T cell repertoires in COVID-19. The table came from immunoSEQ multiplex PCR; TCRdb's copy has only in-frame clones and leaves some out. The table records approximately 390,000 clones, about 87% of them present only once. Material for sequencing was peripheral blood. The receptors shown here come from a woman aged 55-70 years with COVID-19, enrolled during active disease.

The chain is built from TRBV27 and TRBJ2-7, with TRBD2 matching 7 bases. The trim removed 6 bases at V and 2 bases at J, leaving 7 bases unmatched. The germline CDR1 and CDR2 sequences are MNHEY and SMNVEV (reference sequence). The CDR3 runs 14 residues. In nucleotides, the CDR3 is TGTGCCAGCAGCGAGAGCGGGGTCCCCTACGAGCAGTACTTC. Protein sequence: CASSESGVPYEQYF.

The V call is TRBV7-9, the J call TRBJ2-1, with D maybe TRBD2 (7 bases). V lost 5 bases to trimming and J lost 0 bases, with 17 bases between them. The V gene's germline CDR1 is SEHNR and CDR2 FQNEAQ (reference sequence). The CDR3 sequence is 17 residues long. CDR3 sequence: CASSPRGGIGSYNEQFF. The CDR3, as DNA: TGTGCCAGCAGCCCAAGGGGGGGAATAGGCTCCTACAATGAGCAGTTCTTC.

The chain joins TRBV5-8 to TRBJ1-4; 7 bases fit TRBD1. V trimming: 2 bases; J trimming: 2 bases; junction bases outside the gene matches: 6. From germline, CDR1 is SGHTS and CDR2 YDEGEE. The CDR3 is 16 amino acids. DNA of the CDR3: TGTGCCAGCAGCTTACAGGGGATGCTCACTAATGAAAAACTGTTTTTT. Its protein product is CASSLQGMLTNEKLFF.

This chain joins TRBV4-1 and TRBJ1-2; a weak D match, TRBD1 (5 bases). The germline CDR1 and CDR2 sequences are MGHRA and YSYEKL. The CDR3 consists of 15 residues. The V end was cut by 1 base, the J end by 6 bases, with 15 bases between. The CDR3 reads CASSQAETVGDGYTF. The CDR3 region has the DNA TGCGCCAGCAGCCAAGCGGAGACAGTTGGGGATGGCTACACCTTC.

The CDR3, as DNA: TGTGCCAGCACCCTAGACAGGGGGGCTGGCTACACCTTC. Protein: CASTLDRGAGYTF. The chain recombines TRBV12-3 or TRBV12-4 with TRBJ1-2; 9 bases align to TRBD1. V shed 7 bases, J shed 7 bases, and the junction held 7 bases outside the gene matches. The CDR3 runs 13 residues.

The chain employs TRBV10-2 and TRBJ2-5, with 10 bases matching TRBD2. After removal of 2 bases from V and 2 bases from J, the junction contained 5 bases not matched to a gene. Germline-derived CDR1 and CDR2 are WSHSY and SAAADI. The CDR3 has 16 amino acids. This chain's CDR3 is CASSEGLAGGQETQYF. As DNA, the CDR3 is TGCGCCAGCAGTGAGGGGTTAGCGGGGGGACAAGAGACCCAGTACTTC.

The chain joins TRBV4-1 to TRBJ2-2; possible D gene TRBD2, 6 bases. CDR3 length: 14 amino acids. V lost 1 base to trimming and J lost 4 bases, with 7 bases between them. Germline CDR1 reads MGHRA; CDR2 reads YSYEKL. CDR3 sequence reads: CASSQVGGTGELFF. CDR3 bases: TGCGCCAGCAGCCAAGTGGGAGGCACCGGGGAGCTGTTTTTT.

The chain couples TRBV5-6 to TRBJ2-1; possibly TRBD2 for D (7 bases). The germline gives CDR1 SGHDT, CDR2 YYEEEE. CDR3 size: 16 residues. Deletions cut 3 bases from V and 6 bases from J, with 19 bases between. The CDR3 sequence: CASSSLGGASINEQFF. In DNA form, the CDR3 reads TGTGCCAGCAGCTCCCTGGGGGGGGCTTCTATCAATGAGCAGTTCTTC. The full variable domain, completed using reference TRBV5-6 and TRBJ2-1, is DAGVTQSPTHLIKTRGQQVTLRCSPKSGHDTVSWYQQALGQGPQFIFQYYEEEERQRGNFPDRFSGHQFPNYSSELNVNALLLGDSALYLCASSSLGGASINEQFFGPGTRLTVL.

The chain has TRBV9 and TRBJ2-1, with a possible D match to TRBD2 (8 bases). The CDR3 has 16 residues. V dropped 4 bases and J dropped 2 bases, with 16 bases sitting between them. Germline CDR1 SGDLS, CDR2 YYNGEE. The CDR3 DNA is TGTGCCAGCAGCAGGGGGCCGGGACTAGCCTACAATGAGCAGTTCTTC. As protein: CASSRGPGLAYNEQFF.

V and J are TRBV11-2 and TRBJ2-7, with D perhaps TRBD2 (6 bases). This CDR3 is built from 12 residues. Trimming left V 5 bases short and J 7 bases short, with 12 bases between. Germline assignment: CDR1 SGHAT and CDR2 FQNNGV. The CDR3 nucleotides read TGTGCCAGCAGCGGGGACTTTTCGGAGCAGTACTTC. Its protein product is CASSGDFSEQYF. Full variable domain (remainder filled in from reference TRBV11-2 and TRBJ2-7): EAGVAQSPRYKIIEKRQSVAFWCNPISGHATLYWYQQILGQGPKLLIQFQNNGVVDDSQLPKDRFSAERLKGVDSTLKIQPAKLEDSAVYLCASSGDFSEQYFGPGTRLTVT.

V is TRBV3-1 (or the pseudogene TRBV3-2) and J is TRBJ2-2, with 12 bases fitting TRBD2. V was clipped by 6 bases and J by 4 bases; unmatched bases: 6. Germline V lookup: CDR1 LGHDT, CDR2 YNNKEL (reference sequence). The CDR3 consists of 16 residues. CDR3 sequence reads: CASSNTSGGSTGELFF. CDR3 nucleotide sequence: TGTGCCAGCAGTAACACTAGCGGGGGGAGCACCGGGGAGCTGTTTTTT.

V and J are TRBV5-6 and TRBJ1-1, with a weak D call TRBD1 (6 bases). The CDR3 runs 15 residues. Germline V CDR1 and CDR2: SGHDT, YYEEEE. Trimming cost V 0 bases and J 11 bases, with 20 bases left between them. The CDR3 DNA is TGTGCCAGCAGCTTGGACCAGGGGAACCGGGGAACTGCTTTCTTT. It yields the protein CASSLDQGNRGTAFF.

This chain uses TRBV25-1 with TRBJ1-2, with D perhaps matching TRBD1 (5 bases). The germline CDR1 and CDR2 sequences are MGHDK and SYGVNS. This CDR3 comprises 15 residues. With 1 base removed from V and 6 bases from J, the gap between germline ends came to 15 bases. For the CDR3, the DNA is TGTGCCAGCAGTGAATGGGGCAGATTGTTGGATGGCTACACCTTC. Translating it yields CASSEWGRLLDGYTF.

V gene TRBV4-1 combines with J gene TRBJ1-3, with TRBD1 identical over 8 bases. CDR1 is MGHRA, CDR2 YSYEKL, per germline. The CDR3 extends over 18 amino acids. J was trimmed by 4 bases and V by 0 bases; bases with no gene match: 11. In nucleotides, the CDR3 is TGCGCCAGCAGCCAAGAAGGTTTGAGGACAGGGAGAGGAAACACCATATATTTT. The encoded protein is CASSQEGLRTGRGNTIYF.

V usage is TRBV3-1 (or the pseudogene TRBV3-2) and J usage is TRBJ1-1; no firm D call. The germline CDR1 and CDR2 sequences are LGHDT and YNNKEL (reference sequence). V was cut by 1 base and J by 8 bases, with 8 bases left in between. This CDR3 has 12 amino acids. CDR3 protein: CASSQAGREAFF. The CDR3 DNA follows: TGTGCCAGCAGCCAAGCTGGGAGGGAAGCTTTCTTT.

CDR3 amino acids: CASDLAGYNEQFF. For the CDR3, the DNA is TGTGCCAGCGACCTAGCGGGATACAATGAGCAGTTCTTC. V usage is TRBV6-5 and J usage is TRBJ2-1, with 9 nucleotides matching TRBD2. This CDR3 has 13 amino acids. From germline, CDR1 is MNHEY and CDR2 SVGAGI. V shed 8 bases, J shed 4 bases, and the junction held 3 bases outside the gene matches.

The CDR3 here is CASGRGPQETQYF. The CDR3 DNA follows: TGTGCCAGCGGAAGGGGGCCGCAAGAGACCCAGTACTTC. The chain is built from TRBV2 and TRBJ2-5, with TRBD1 matching 7 bases. The CDR3 spans 13 residues. Germline V lookup: CDR1 SNHLY, CDR2 FYNNEI. With V trimmed by 8 bases and J by 2 bases, 5 bases remained unmatched.

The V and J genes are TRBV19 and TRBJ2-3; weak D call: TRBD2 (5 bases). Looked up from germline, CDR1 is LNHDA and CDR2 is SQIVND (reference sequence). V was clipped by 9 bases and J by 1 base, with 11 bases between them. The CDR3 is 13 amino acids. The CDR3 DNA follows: TGTGCCAGCTTAGCGAGTGGCACAGATACGCAGTATTTT. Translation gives CASLASGTDTQYF.

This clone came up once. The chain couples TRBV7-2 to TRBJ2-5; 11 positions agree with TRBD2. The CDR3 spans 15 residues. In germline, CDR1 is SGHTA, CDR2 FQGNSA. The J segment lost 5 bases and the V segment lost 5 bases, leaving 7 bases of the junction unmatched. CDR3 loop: CASSGSGGARETQYF. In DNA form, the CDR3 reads TGTGCCAGCAGCGGTAGCGGGGGGGCTCGGGAGACCCAGTACTTC.

CDR3 region: CASSYIQGILNTEAFF. The CDR3 bases are TGTGCCAGCAGTTACATTCAGGGGATCCTGAACACTGAAGCTTTCTTT. The rearrangement uses TRBV6-5 and TRBJ1-1; D may be TRBD1 (6 bases). Germline-derived CDR1 and CDR2 are MNHEY and SVGAGI. The CDR3 covers 16 residues. Trimming removed 2 bases at V and 0 bases at J, with 13 bases between.

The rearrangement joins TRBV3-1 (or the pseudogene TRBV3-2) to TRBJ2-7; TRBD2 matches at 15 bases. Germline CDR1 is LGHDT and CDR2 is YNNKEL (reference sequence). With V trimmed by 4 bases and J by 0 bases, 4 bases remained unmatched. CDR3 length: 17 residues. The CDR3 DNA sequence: TGTGCCAGCAGCCGCGGACTAGCGGGGGGGAGCTCCTACGAGCAGTACTTC. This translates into CASSRGLAGGSSYEQYF.

CDR3 sequence (DNA): TGTGCCAGACTTGGGACAGGCGACGAGCAGTACTTC. It codes for CARLGTGDEQYF. The chain employs TRBV19 and TRBJ2-7, with 8 bases that match TRBD1. CDR1 LNHDA and CDR2 SQIVND come from the germline V gene (reference sequence). This CDR3 region has 12 residues. The V gene end was trimmed by 9 bases and the J gene end by 5 bases; junction bases not matched to a gene: 6.

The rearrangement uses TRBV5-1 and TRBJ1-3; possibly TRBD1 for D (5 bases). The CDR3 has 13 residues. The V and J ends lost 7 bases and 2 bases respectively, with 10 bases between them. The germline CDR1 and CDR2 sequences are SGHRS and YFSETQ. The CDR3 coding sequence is TGCGCCAGCTCGGGGGAGCCTGGAAACACCATATATTTT. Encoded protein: CASSGEPGNTIYF.

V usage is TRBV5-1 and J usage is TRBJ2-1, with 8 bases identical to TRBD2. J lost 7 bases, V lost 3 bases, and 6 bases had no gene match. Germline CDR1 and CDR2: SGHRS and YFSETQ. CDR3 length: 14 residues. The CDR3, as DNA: TGCGCCAGCAGCTCGCGGGGGGTGGGTAATGAGCAGTTCTTC. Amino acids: CASSSRGVGNEQFF.